This T cell receptor (beta chain) appears in the sequencing data of a study of blood T cell repertoires in COVID-19 (dated by TCRdb to about 2020). General notes on the study: Samples from collaborators originated in the United States, Italy and Spain and spanned both the acute and convalescent phases of COVID-19. The samples were drawn from two sources: the first 160 participants of the ongoing ImmuneRACE study, and over 950 subjects contributed by 6 global collaborators. A freely available public database, intended as a resource for researchers studying the immune response to SARS-CoV-2, is where the repertoires were released. The sample metadata nearly always contained a de-identified subject ID, COVID-19 status, age in years and sex. The prospective study material was composed of cDNA or gDNA derived from T cells, B-cell-depleted T cells, or PBMCs. Where available, HLA class I and class II types were obtained from metadata supplied by the sample provider rather than from assay-based typing. The dataset comprised deeply sampled blood TCRbeta repertoires from subjects exposed to, actively infected with, or recovered from COVID-19.

The immunoSEQ Assay, a bias-controlled multiplex PCR, was used to amplify TCRbeta CDR3 regions from genomic DNA. The published analysis was carried out like this. Within the assay, amplification of reference gene primers was used to estimate how many nucleated cells each sample contained. To quantify the absolute abundance of each unique TCRbeta CDR3 rearrangement, sequence reads were collapsed and filtered. For each sample, productive Simpson clonality was calculated by taking the square root of Simpson's diversity index across productive rearrangements. TCRdb provides this immuneACCESS table in a form limited to in-frame rearrangements. Some clones are lacking; in checked studies, under half of them reflect an unresolved V gene, and why the rest are absent is not known. That table gives V, J and clone size, and the DNA gave D and trimming. The sample has 150,000 to 160,000 clones on record, over 60% of them singletons. Together, the top ten hold under 2% of the sample.

Each collaborating institution followed its own protocols to collect whole blood in K2EDTA tubes. Collaborator samples were shipped for TCRbeta analysis as frozen whole blood, isolated PBMCs, or DNA extracted from either sample type. Concerning this clone itself: Its antigen specificity is not known. Base qualities are not recorded, but no much larger clone differs from it by a single base.

In the germline V gene, CDR1 corresponds to SGHRS and CDR2 to YFSETQ. V ends up 4 bases short and J 7 bases short, with an unmatched junction base count of 7. The CDR3 has 15 amino acids, counting the end cysteine and phenylalanine. CDR3 DNA is the only sequence kept; it has 45 bases, read in frame from the first base. Beyond this particular receptor, the publication reports: How much clinical and demographic metadata was included differed by source and by participant, and the metadata was provided uncurated.

Sequenced material: peripheral blood. The rearrangement combines TRBV5-1 with TRBJ2-1; 11 bases in the junction line up with TRBD1. The receptor was isolated from an elderly man with acute or convalescent COVID-19. The DNA sequence reads TGCGCCAGCAGCCTGTCGGGACAGGGGGAAAATGAGCAGTTCTTC. Protein translation: CASSLSGQGENEQFF.